Listed below are T cell receptor beta chains from one sample, sequenced in a study of shared clonotypes between healthy human individuals. Using immunoSEQ multiplex PCR, the repertoire was profiled, and TCRdb retains in-frame clones only, with some absent. The sample contains around 1,900,000 clones, 85% to 95% of which appear only once. Sequenced material: naive CD8+ T cells from PBMCs. The receptor set was obtained from a man aged 18 to 30 in good health. Some clones in this sample may be carry-over from other donors' samples. Each CDR3 is given with its conserved first and last residue.

>TRBJ2-1|TRBV29-1
CSARLAGNYNEQFF
>TRBJ2-5|TRBV27
CASSPVPQETQYF
>TRBJ2-3|TRBV7-9
CASSSEAGGPSGADTQYF
>TRBJ1-5|TRBV6-5
CASSYAQGNNQPQHF
>TRBJ2-2|TRBV15
CATSTIPEGPGELFF
>TRBJ2-7|TRBV27
CASSSPTSGSYEQYF
>TRBJ1-5|TRBV9
CASSVGGAGQPQHF
>TRBJ1-6|TRBV5-1
CASSLLPENNSPLHF
>TRBJ2-6|TRBV6-6
CATGGTGANVLTF
>TRBJ1-4|TRBV6-6
CASSLGEKLFF
>TRBJ2-7|TRBV28
CASSLGGRGLAGGYYEQYF
>TRBJ2-6|TRBV27
CASSWTGVSSGANVLTF
>TRBJ2-7|TRBV6-5
CASSYNLAVSYEQYF
>TRBJ2-7|TRBV7-6
CASSSGLAGGPEGYEQYF
>TRBJ1-5|TRBV10-3
CAIREESDQPQHF
>TRBJ1-5|TRBV27
CASSLYRASNQPQHF
>TRBJ1-3|TRBV7-9
CASSLPTDSGNTIYF
>TRBJ1-1|TRBV27
CASSFGVRNTEAFF
>TRBJ2-3|TRBV4-3
CASRPGGGWSTDTQYF
>TRBJ2-6|TRBV14
CASSHLFDTWDRGQATNVLTF
>TRBJ2-1|TRBV27
CASRLGGTSYNEQFF
>TRBJ1-1|TRBV5-5
CASSFTRSGTREAFF
>TRBJ2-5|TRBV7-2
CASSYQETQYF
>TRBJ2-1|TRBV29-1
CSVVGTGYEQFF
>TRBJ1-5|TRBV7-8
CASSLQTGGNQPQHF
>TRBJ2-3|TRBV7-8
CASSISSLDTDTQYF
>TRBJ2-1|TRBV29-1
CSVEGLLAAHAYNEQFF
>TRBJ2-1|TRBV27
CASSRLAGANEQFF
>TRBJ2-5|TRBV7-8
CASSPGLAGVVKTQYF